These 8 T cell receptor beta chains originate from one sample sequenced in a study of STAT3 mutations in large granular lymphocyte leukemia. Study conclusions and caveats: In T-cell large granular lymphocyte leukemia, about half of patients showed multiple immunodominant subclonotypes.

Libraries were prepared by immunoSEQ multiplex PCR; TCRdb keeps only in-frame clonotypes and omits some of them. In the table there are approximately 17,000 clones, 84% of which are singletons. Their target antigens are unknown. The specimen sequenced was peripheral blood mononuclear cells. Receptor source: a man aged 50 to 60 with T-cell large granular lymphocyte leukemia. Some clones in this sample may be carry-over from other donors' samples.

The CDR3 here is CASSLELAGAYYF. In nucleotides, the CDR3 is TGCGCCAGCAGCTTGGAGCTAGCGGGAGCGTACTACTTC. The chain is built from TRBV5-1 and TRBJ2-7; 10 bases are shared with TRBD2. The germline CDR1 and CDR2 sequences are SGHRS and YFSETQ. The CDR3 length is 13 residues. V lost 0 bases and J lost 13; bases outside the gene matches: 7.

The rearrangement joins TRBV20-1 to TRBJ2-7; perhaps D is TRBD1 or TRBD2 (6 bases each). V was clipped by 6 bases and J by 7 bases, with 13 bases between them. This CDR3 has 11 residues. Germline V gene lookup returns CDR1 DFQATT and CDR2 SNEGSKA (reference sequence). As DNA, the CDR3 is TGCAGTGCCTGGGGGGCGTGGGAGCAGTACTTC. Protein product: CSAWGAWEQYF.

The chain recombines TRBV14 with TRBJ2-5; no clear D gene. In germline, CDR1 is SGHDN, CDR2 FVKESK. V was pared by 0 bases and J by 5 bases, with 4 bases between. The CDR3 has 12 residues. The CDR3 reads CASSQDFETQYF. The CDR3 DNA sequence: TGTGCCAGCAGCCAAGATTTTGAGACCCAGTACTTC.

As DNA, the CDR3 is TGTGCCAGCTCAGCTGGGGCCAACACTGAAGCTTTCTTT. Its protein is CASSAGANTEAFF. This chain links TRBV18 with TRBJ1-1, with D tentatively TRBD1 (5 bases). Germline lookup yields CDR1 KGHSH and CDR2 LQKENI. V was cut by 5 bases and J by 2 bases, with 9 bases left in between. This CDR3 has 13 residues.

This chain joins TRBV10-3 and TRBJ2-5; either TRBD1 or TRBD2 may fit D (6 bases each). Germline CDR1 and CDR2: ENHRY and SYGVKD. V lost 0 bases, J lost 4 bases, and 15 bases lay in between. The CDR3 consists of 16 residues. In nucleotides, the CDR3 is TGTGCCATCAGTGAGTCTGGGGGGCTCTCTCGAGAGACCCAGTACTTC. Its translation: CAISESGGLSRETQYF.

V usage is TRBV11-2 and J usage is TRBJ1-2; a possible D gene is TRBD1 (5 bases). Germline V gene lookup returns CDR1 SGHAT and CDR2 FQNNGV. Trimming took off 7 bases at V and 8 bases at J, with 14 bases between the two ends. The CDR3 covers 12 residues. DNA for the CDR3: TGTGCCAGCACCCAACTGGGGGAAGGCTACACCTTC. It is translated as CASTQLGEGYTF.

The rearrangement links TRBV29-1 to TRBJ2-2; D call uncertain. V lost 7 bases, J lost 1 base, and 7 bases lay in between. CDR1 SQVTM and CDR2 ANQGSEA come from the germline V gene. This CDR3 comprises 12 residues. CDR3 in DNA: TGCAGCGCTTCTATGAACACCGGGGAGCTGTTTTTT. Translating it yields CSASMNTGELFF.

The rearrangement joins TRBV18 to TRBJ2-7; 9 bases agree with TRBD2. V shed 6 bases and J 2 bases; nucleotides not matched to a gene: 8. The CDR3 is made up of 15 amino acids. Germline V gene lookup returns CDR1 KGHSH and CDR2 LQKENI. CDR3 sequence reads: CASSQAGGSPYEQYF. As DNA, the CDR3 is TGTGCCAGCTCGCAAGCGGGGGGTTCCCCCTACGAGCAGTACTTC.